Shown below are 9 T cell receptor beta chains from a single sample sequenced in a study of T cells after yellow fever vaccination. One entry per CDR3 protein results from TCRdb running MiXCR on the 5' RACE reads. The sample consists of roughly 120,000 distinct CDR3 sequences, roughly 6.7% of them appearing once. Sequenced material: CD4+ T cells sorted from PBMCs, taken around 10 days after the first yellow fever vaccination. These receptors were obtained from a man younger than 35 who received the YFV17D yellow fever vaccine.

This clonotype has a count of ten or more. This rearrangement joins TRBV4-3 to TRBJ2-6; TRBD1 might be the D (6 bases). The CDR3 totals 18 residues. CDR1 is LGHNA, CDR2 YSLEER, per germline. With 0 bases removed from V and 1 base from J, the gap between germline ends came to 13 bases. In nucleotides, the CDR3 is TGCGCCAGCAGCCAAGATTACGTAACAGGGTCTGGGGCCAACGTCCTGACTTTC. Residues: CASSQDYVTGSGANVLTF.

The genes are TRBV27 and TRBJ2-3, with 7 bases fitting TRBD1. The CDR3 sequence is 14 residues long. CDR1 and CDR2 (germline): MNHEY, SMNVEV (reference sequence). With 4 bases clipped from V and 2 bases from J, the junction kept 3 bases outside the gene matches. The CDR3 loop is CASSSTGDTDTQYF. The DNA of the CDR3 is TGTGCCAGCAGTTCAACAGGGGACACAGATACGCAGTATTTT.

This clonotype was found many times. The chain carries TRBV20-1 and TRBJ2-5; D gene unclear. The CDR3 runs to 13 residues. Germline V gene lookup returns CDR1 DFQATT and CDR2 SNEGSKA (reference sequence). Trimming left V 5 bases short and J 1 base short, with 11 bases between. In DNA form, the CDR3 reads TGCAGTGCTGTCCCCATTGCCCAAGAGACCCAGTACTTC. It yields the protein CSAVPIAQETQYF.

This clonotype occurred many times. CDR3 DNA: TGCAGTGCTAGATCGACAGGGAGGGGTCGTGGCTACACCTTC. This gives the protein CSARSTGRGRGYTF. The chain has TRBV20-1 and TRBJ1-2, with 7 nucleotides matching TRBD1. CDR1 is DFQATT and CDR2 is SNEGSKA in the germline V gene (reference sequence). The CDR3 extends over 14 amino acids. V shed 2 bases, J shed 7 bases, and the junction held 10 bases outside the gene matches.

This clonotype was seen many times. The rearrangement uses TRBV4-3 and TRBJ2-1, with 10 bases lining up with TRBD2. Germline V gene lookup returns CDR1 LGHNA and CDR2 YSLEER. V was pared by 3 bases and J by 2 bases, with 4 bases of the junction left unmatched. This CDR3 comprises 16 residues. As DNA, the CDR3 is TGCGCCAGCAGCCATGGGGGGACTAGCGCCTACAATGAGCAGTTCTTC. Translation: CASSHGGTSAYNEQFF.

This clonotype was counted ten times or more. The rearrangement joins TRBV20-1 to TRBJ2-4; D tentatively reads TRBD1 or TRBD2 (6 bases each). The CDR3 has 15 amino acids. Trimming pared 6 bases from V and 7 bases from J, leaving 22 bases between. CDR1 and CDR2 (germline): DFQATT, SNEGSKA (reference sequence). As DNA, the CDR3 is TGCAGTGCCCCGCGACCGGGGGCGGGTAGGAACATTCAGTACTTC. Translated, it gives CSAPRPGAGRNIQYF.

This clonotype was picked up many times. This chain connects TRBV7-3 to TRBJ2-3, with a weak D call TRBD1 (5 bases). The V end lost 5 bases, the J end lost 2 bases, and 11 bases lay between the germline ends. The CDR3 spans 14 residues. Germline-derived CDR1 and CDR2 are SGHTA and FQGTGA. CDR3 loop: CASSPPGNTDTQYF. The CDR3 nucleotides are TGTGCCAGCAGCCCTCCAGGGAACACAGATACGCAGTATTTT. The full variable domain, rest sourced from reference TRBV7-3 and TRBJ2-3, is GAGVSQTPSNKVTEKGKYVELRCDPISGHTALYWYRQSLGQGPEFLIYFQGTGAADDSGLPNDRFFAVRPEGSVSTLKIQRTERGDSAVYLCASSPPGNTDTQYFGPGTRLTVL.

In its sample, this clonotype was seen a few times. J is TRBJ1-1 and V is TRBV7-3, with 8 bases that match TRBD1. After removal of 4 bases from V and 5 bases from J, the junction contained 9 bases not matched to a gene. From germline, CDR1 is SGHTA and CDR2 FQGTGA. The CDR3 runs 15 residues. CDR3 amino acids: CASSYRAGGLTEAFF. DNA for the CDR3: TGTGCCAGCAGCTATAGGGCAGGGGGCTTGACTGAAGCTTTCTTT.

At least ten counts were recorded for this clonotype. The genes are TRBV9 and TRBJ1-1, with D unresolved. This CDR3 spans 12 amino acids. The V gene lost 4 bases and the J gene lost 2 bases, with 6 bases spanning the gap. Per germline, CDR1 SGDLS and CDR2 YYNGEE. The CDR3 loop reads CASSQINTEAFF. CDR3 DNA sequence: TGTGCCAGCAGCCAGATCAACACTGAAGCTTTCTTT.